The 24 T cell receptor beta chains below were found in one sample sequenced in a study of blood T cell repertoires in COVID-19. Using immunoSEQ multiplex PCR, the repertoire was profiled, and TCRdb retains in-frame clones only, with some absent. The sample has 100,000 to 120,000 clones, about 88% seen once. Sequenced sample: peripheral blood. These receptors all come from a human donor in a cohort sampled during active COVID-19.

CDR3 protein: CASRRDTLYGYTF. In nucleotides, the CDR3 is TGTGCCAGCAGGAGGGACACCCTCTATGGCTACACCTTC. V is TRBV7-2 and J is TRBJ1-2; D is possibly TRBD1 (6 bases). The CDR3 is 13 residues long. The ends were cut back, 6 bases at V and 4 bases at J, with 12 bases in the middle. CDR1 and CDR2 (germline): SGHTA, FQGNSA.

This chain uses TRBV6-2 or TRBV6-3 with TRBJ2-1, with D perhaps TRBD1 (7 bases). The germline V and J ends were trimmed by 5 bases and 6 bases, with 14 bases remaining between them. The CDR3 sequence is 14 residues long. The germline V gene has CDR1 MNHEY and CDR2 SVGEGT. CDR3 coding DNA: TGTGCCAGCAGTCGGAACAGGGGAGGCAATGAGCAGTTCTTC. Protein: CASSRNRGGNEQFF.

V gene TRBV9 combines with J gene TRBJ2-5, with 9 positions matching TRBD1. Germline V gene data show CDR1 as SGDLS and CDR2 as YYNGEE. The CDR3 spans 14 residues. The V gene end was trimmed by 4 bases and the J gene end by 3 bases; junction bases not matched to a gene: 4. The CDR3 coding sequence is TGTGCCAGCAGCAGGACAGGGGCCAAAGAGACCCAGTACTTC. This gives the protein CASSRTGAKETQYF.

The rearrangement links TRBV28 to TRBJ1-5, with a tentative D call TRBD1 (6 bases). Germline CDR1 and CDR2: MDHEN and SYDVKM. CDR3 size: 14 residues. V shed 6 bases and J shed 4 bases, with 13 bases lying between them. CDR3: CASRQGGGNQPQHF. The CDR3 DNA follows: TGTGCCAGCAGGCAAGGGGGGGGGAATCAGCCCCAGCATTTT.

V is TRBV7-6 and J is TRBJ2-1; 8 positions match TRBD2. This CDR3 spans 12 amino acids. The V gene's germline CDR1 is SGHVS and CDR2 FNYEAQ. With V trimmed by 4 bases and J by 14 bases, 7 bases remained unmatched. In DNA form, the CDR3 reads TGTGCCAGCAGCTCTCCGGGACTAGTGGAGTTCTTC. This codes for CASSSPGLVEFF. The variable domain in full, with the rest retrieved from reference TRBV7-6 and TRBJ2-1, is GAGVSQSPRYKVTKRGQDVALRCDPISGHVSLYWYRQALGQGPEFLTYFNYEAQQDKSGLPNDRFSAERPEGSISTLTIQRTEQRDSAMYRCASSSPGLVEFFGPGTRLTVL.

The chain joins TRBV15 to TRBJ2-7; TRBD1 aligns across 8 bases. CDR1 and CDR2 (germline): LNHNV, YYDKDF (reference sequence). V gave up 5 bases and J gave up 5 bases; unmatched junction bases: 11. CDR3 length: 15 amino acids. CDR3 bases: TGTGCCACCAGCCGCGGACAGGGAGAGTCGGACGAGCAGTACTTC. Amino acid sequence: CATSRGQGESDEQYF.

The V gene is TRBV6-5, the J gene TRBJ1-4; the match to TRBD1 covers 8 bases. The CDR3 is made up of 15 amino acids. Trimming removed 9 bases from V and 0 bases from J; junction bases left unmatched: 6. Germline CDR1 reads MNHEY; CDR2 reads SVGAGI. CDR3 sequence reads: CASGQGHATNEKLFF. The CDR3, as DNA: TGTGCCAGTGGACAGGGCCACGCAACTAATGAAAAACTGTTTTTT.

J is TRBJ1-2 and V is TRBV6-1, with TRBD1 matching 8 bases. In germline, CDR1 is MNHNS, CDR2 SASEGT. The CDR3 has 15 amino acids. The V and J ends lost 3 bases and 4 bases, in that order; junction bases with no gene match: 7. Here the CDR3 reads CASSEQGQGPYGYTF. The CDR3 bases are TGTGCCAGCAGTGAGCAAGGACAGGGACCCTATGGCTACACCTTC.

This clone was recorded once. CDR3 protein: CASRGFTGSTEAFF. CDR3 coding DNA: TGTGCCAGCAGAGGTTTCACAGGGAGCACTGAAGCTTTCTTT. The rearrangement joins TRBV3-1 (or the pseudogene TRBV3-2) to TRBJ1-1; a weak D match, TRBD1 (6 bases). The germline gives CDR1 LGHDT, CDR2 YNNKEL (reference sequence). The CDR3 sequence is 14 residues long. V was pared by 6 bases and J by 4 bases, with 15 bases between.

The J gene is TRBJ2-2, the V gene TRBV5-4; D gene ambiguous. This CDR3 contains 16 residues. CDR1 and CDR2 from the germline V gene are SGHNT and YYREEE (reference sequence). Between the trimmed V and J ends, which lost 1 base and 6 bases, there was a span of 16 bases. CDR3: CASSLLLTQSAGELFF. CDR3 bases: TGTGCCAGCAGCTTGCTCCTGACACAGTCCGCCGGGGAGCTGTTTTTT.

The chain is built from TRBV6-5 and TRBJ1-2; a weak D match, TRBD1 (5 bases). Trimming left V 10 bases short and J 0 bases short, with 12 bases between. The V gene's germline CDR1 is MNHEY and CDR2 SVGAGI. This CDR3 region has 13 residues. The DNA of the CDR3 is TGTGCCACTACGACAGATACTAACTATGGCTACACCTTC. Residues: CATTTDTNYGYTF.

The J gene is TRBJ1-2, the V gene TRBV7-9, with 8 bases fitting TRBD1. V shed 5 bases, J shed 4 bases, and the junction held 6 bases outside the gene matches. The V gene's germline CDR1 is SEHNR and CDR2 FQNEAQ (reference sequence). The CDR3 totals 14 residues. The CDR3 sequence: CASSPGTGFYGYTF. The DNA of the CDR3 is TGTGCCAGCAGCCCTGGGACAGGCTTCTATGGCTACACCTTC. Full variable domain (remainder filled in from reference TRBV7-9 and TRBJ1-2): DTGVSQNPRHKITKRGQNVTFRCDPISEHNRLYWYRQTLGQGPEFLTYFQNEAQLEKSRLLSDRFSAERPKGSFSTLEIQRTEQGDSAMYLCASSPGTGFYGYTFGSGTRLTVV.

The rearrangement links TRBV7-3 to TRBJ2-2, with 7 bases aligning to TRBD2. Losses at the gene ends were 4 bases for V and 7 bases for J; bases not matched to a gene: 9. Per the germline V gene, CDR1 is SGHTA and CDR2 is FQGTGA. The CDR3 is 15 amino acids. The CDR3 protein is CASSSYGEGNGELFF. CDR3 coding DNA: TGTGCCAGCAGCTCGTACGGGGAGGGAAACGGGGAGCTGTTTTTT.

CDR3 DNA sequence: TGTGCCAGCAGCTATGGCGGGGGGGCGAAGAATGAGCAGTTCTTC. Translation: CASSYGGGAKNEQFF. V and J are TRBV5-6 and TRBJ2-1; 9 bases align to TRBD2. V lost 3 bases to trimming and J lost 7 bases; unmatched junction nucleotides: 8. This CDR3 spans 15 amino acids. CDR1 is SGHDT, CDR2 YYEEEE, per germline.

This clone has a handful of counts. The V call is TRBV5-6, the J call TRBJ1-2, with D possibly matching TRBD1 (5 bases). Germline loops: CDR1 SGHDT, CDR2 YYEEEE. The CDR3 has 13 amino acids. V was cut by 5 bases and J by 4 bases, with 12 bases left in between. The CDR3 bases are TGTGCCAGCAGGGTGCAGGGCCTCTATGGCTACACCTTC. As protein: CASRVQGLYGYTF.

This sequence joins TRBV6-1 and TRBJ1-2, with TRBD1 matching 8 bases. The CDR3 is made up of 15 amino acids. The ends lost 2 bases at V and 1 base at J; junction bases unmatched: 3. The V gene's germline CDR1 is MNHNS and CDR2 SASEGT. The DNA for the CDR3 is TGTGCCAGCAGTGAACGACAGGGGAATAACTATGGCTACACCTTC. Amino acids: CASSERQGNNYGYTF.

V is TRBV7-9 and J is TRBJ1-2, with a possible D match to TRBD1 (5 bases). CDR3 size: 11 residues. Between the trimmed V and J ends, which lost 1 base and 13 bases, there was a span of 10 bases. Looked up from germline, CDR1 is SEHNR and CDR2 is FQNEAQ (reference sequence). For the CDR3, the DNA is TGTGCCAGCAGCTTAGGGCGGGGGACCACCTTC. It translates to CASSLGRGTTF.

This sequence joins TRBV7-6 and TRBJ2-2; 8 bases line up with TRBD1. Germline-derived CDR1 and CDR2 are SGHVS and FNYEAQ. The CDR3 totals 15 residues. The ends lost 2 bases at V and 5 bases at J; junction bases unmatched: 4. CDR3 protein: CASSLRTGQTGELFF. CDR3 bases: TGTGCCAGCAGCTTACGGACAGGGCAAACCGGGGAGCTGTTTTTT.

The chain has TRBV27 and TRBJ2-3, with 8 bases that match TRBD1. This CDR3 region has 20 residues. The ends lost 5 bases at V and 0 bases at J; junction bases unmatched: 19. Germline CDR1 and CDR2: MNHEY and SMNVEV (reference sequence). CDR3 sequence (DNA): TGTGCCAGCAGTGCAGCCCGGCCCGGGACAGGAGATCCTAGCACAGATACGCAGTATTTT. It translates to CASSAARPGTGDPSTDTQYF.

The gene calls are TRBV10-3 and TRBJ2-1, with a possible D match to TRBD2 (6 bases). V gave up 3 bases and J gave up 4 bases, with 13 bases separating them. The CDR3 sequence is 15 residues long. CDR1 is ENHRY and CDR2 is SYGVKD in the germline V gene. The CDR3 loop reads CAISDSSGSYNEQFF. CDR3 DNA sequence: TGTGCCATCAGTGATTCGAGCGGGTCTTACAATGAGCAGTTCTTC.

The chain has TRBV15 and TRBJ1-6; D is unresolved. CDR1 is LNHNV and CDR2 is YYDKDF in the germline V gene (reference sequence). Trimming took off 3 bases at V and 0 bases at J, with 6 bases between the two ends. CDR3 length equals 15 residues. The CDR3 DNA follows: TGTGCCACCAGCAGCCGGAGCTCCTATAATTCACCCCTCCACTTT. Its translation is CATSSRSSYNSPLHF.

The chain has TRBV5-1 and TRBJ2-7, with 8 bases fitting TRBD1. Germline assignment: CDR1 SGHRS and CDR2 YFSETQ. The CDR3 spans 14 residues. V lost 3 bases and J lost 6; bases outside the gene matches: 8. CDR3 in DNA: TGCGCCAGCAGCTCAGGGACAGGAACTACCGAGCAGTACTTC. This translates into CASSSGTGTTEQYF.

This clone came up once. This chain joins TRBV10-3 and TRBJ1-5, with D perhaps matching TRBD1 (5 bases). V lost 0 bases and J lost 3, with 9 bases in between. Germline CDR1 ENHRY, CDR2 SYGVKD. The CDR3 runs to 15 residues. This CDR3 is CAISESSGHNQPQHF. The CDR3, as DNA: TGTGCCATCAGTGAGTCCTCAGGGCACAATCAGCCCCAGCATTTT.

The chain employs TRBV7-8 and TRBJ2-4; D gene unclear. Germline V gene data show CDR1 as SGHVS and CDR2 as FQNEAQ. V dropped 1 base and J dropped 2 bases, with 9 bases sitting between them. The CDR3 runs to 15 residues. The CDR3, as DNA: TGTGCCAGCAGCTTAGTGGAACTAACCAAAAACATTCAGTACTTC. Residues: CASSLVELTKNIQYF.